The entry below describes one T cell receptor (beta chain). This clonotype was observed at least ten times. Its antigen specificity is not known. Nothing much larger sits one base from this clone, and base qualities are not available. Library preparation was by multiplex PCR. Reads for this sample came from an Illumina HiSeq 4000. To build TCR beta libraries, CDR3 regions were amplified by Arm-PCR using iRepertoire HTBI primers. Before sequencing, the PCR products went through gel purification. Under the source paper's analysis protocol: Gene usage analysis of CDR3 amino acid clonotypes used the 62 TRBV and some 13 TRBJ segments found across samples. COPE and FqMerger were used to merge the filtered high-quality paired reads into contigs. BLAST was used to align contigs to IMGT TRBV, TRBD and TRBJ reference genes, with CDR3 defined following IMGT. Highly expanded clones were defined as clonotypes with a frequency above 0.1%. Shannon entropy served as the measure of repertoire diversity, while the Gini coefficient captured V-J evenness. Public clonotypes were defined as clonotypes shared by more than one individual. The public reads were quality trimmed at Q25 with fastp and then assembled into clones with MiXCR by TCRdb, keeping productive beta chains. Each CDR3 protein gets just one entry, which takes the most common genes and DNA from the rows behind it. These V and J calls rely on TCRdb rather than the paper's analysis. Here the sample has approximately 350,000 distinct CDR3 sequences; 16% occur a single time. Less than 35% of the sample is taken by the ten largest.

The CDR3, cysteine through phenylalanine, is 13 amino acids long. Here the CDR3 DNA is all that survives: 39 bases in frame from base 1. The germline V gene specifies SGHRS as CDR1 and YFSETQ as CDR2. Between the V and J ends, shortened by 6 bases and 4 bases respectively, the junction contains 12 bases. The sample belongs to a study of regulatory T cells in long-lasting Graves disease (dated by TCRdb to 2020 to 2022). A note on the overall study: In the newly diagnosed Graves' disease group, patients had been taking antithyroid drugs for less than 3 months. Patients with persistent Graves' disease were compared with patients with newly diagnosed Graves' disease using TCR sequencing and RNA sequencing of peripheral blood. A total of around 35 samples underwent TCR sequencing, from 13 patients with persistent Graves' disease and approximately 20 patients with newly diagnosed Graves' disease. The study was registered as a clinical trial and conducted in China. Beyond this particular receptor, the publication reports: Only peripheral blood was studied, because thyroid tissue, the primary lesion, was inaccessible. Only the TCR beta chain was sequenced and analyzed. Lower TCR Shannon entropy and fewer highly expanded clones were observed in persistent Graves' disease patients than in newly diagnosed patients, which suggested clonal expansion. The authors acknowledged the small sample size as a limitation that may reduce accuracy. More public clonotypes were shared among persistent patients (2,741) than among newly diagnosed patients (roughly 1,000). Persistent disease showed preferential use of TRBV28, TRBJ1-2 and TRBJ2-5, whereas newly diagnosed disease favored TRBV20-1 and TRBJ2-1.

Read against the paper, the sample's time point label means: newly diagnosed GD, antithyroid drugs for less than 3 months. For both TCR sequencing and RNA sequencing, RNA was extracted from PBMCs in TRIzol. The diagnosis of Graves' disease followed American Thyroid Association guidelines. The patients came from an endocrinology department in Xi'an, China. Each patient gave roughly 8.4 milliliters of peripheral blood, collected in an EDTA anticoagulant tube. Ficoll Paque Plus density gradient separation was used to isolate PBMCs, and no further T cell sorting was performed. An Agilent 2100 Bioanalyzer and agarose gel were used to check RNA quality, while a NanoDrop 2000 measured RNA concentration. These sequences were also reported in another study, on T cells in Graves' hyperthyroidism and ophthalmopathy. The second paper states: Stable Graves' hyperthyroidism was defined as no progression to ophthalmopathy during 18 months of follow-up. Hyperthyroidism patients were aged 18 to 65 years and newly diagnosed, with disease duration of less than 2 months. The study excluded patients with uncontrolled infections, other autoimmune diseases, pregnancy or lactation. Diagnoses were based on clinical symptoms, serum thyroxine and TRAb, thyroid ultrasound and orbital computed tomography. The TCR CDR3 was subjected to a first round of RT-PCR using the HTBI primer set and the Qiagen OneStep RT-PCR kit. Most expanded thyroid clonotypes (frequency above 0.001) were also found in blood, which suggests that blood repertoires may mirror thyroid immune responses. A 13 V-J signature model separated ophthalmopathy from stable hyperthyroidism, with 87.88% sensitivity and 81.08% specificity in cross-validation and 80%/75% in testing. During validation, the model predicted progression to ophthalmopathy a median of approximately 7 months ahead of onset, with around 65% sensitivity and about 72% specificity. To identify TCR V-J signatures that set the groups apart, the researchers used a discovery cohort of about a hundred patients, made up of roughly 45 with Graves' ophthalmopathy and 57 with stable Graves' hyperthyroidism. Prospective prediction of ophthalmopathy was tested in an independent validation cohort of approximately 19 hyperthyroidism patients and 15 to 17 patients who later progressed to ophthalmopathy. The roughly 100 discovery patients were randomly divided into training and test sets at a 7:3 ratio. In several Graves' hyperthyroidism patients, the study also compared T-cell repertoires from thyroid tissue with T-cell repertoires from blood. After blood sampling, hyperthyroidism patients were treated with methimazole at a starting dose of 30 mg daily, and ophthalmopathy patients were treated with high-dose intravenous methylprednisolone. The libraries were constructed in a second round of multiplex PCR and then size-selected and purified. Sequencing of the libraries was done on an Illumina HiSeq2000 using paired-end 100 bp reads. Raw data were processed with SOAPnuke, discarding reads with adapters, uncalled bases, mean Phred below 15, or no exact constant-primer or identifier match. COPE v1.2.5 was used to merge the high-quality paired reads, and each unique nucleotide sequence was defined as a clonotype. MiTCR v1.1 was used to align the clonotypes against IMGT TRBV, TRBD and TRBJ reference segments. The analysis was restricted to V-J combinations with a frequency above 0.0001, which together covered 99% to 99.2% of the repertoires. The TCS score was defined as the ratio of F50 (clonal expansion) to E x V (chaos), calculated using BLOSUM62-based TCRdist between CDR3 peptides within each V-J. Welch's t-statistics and random forest reduced roughly 500 V-J features to 13, which were used in a naive Bayes classifier (R e1071). Sample size was not statistically predetermined, and blinding of investigators to group allocation was not performed. TCR Vbeta CDR3 sequencing of approximately 140 peripheral blood samples (43 ophthalmopathy, approximately 80 hyperthyroidism and around 17 progressor patients) is reported in the paper.

The clonotype originates from a man in his forties or fifties with Graves disease. Donor details come from another sample of the same person, matched by shared clones. Recombination linked TRBV5-1 to TRBJ2-3, with the D gene not clear enough to name. This material consisted of peripheral blood mononuclear cells (PBMCs), taken at new diagnosis, from a patient treated with antithyroid drugs. The DNA sequence is given as TGCGCCAGCACGACCCCATGGGCAGATACGCAGTATTTT. Protein translation: CASTTPWADTQYF.